Presented here are 10 T cell receptor beta chains from one specimen sequenced in a study of blood T cell repertoires in COVID-19. Sequenced by immunoSEQ multiplex PCR; TCRdb stores in-frame clones only, minus some. The table records around 87,000 clones, roughly three quarters of them present only once. The sequenced sample consisted of peripheral blood. Receptors originate from a woman over 75 with acute or convalescent COVID-19.

This chain uses TRBV11-1 with TRBJ2-3; 7 positions match TRBD1. V shed 5 bases, J shed 0 bases, and the junction held 8 bases outside the gene matches. The CDR3 runs 16 residues. CDR1 is SGHAT and CDR2 is FQDESV in the germline V gene (reference sequence). CDR3 in amino acids: CASSPRTGISTDTQYF. In nucleotides, the CDR3 is TGTGCCAGCAGCCCCCGGACAGGAATTAGCACAGATACGCAGTATTTT.

J is TRBJ1-2 and V is TRBV3-1 (or the pseudogene TRBV3-2); 8 positions agree with TRBD1. V was pared by 4 bases and J by 4 bases, with 5 bases of the junction left unmatched. CDR3 length: 14 residues. Looked up from germline, CDR1 is LGHDT and CDR2 is YNNKEL (reference sequence). The CDR3 coding sequence is TGTGCCAGCAGCCGGGACAGGTCGGCCTATGGCTACACCTTC. Its protein product is CASSRDRSAYGYTF.

The rearrangement links TRBV5-4 to TRBJ2-7; no reliable D call. The CDR3 loop spans 12 amino acids. V lost 0 bases and J lost 4, with 5 bases in between. The germline gives CDR1 SGHNT, CDR2 YYREEE (reference sequence). Here the CDR3 reads CASSLGTYEQYF. CDR3 in DNA: TGTGCCAGCAGCTTGGGAACTTACGAGCAGTACTTC.

The chain employs TRBV18 and TRBJ1-5; 11 bases align to TRBD1. This CDR3 has 14 residues. V lost 3 bases and J lost 5; bases outside the gene matches: 0. CDR1 and CDR2 (germline): KGHSH, LQKENI. The CDR3 protein is CASSPGQGDQPQHF. DNA of the CDR3: TGTGCCAGCTCACCGGGACAGGGGGATCAGCCCCAGCATTTT.

The gene calls are TRBV19 and TRBJ1-1; 7 nucleotides agree with TRBD1. The CDR3 spans 15 residues. V dropped 5 bases and J dropped 0; count of bases not matched to a gene: 6. CDR1 LNHDA and CDR2 SQIVND come from the germline V gene (reference sequence). DNA of the CDR3: TGTGCCAGTAGTGGCCGGGACAGCTTGAACACTGAAGCTTTCTTT. Its translation is CASSGRDSLNTEAFF.

The genes are TRBV28 and TRBJ2-3; 14 nucleotides line up with TRBD2. The junction had 5 bases not matched to a gene; V was cut back by 6 bases and J by 6 bases. This CDR3 region has 15 residues. Germline assignment: CDR1 MDHEN and CDR2 SYDVKM. This chain's CDR3 is CASSPGTSGSDTQYF. The CDR3 DNA reads TGTGCCAGCAGCCCAGGGACTAGCGGGAGTGATACGCAGTATTTT.

The rearrangement links TRBV10-3 to TRBJ1-3; 8 nucleotides align to TRBD1. V shed 4 bases, J shed 3 bases, and the junction held 2 bases outside the gene matches. The germline gives CDR1 ENHRY, CDR2 SYGVKD. CDR3 length: 14 residues. The CDR3 DNA reads as TGTGCCATCAGTGGAGGACAGGGTGGAAACACCATATATTTT. Encoded protein: CAISGGQGGNTIYF.

J is TRBJ1-1 and V is TRBV9, with D possibly matching TRBD1 (6 bases). Trimming took 4 bases from V and 4 from J, leaving 14 bases between them. This CDR3 is 14 amino acids long. Germline V gives CDR1 SGDLS, CDR2 YYNGEE. The CDR3 DNA follows: TGTGCCAGCAGCACAGGGATAAGTATCACTGAAGCTTTCTTT. It translates to CASSTGISITEAFF.

V gene TRBV19 combines with J gene TRBJ1-5, with a weak D call TRBD1 (5 bases). Germline CDR1 reads LNHDA; CDR2 reads SQIVND (reference sequence). The length of the CDR3 is 13 residues. V shed 3 bases and J shed 9 bases, with 12 bases lying between them. The DNA of the CDR3 is TGTGCCAGTAGTATGGAGGGGAGGGGGCCCCAGCATTTT. This translates into CASSMEGRGPQHF.

The V gene is TRBV28, the J gene TRBJ1-6; no definite D call. Germline-derived CDR1 and CDR2 are MDHEN and SYDVKM. The V and J ends lost 5 bases and 7 bases respectively, with 6 bases between them. The CDR3 loop spans 12 amino acids. CDR3 sequence reads: CASSPGNSPLHF. The CDR3 coding sequence is TGTGCCAGCAGTCCGGGAAATTCACCCCTCCACTTT.